This T cell receptor beta chain appears in the sequencing data of a study of T cell repertoires in cytomegalovirus infection. Study information: Public signatures in TCR beta pointed to CMV infection and matching HLA type. Findings and caveats of the study: The response measured ex vivo was dominated by TCR beta clonotypes (HLA-C-restricted and CMV-specific). CMV carriers with the relevant HLA were identified by cumulative public TCR beta family frequency.

The V gene's germline CDR1 is SGHDN and CDR2 FVKESK. The CDR3 is 14 residues long. Trimming pared 1 base from V and 3 bases from J, leaving 10 bases between. Of note for this clonotype: The antigen is not known.

Using its own MiXCR run on the reads, TCRdb lists one record per CDR3 protein. The repertoire consists of about 490,000 distinct CDR3 sequences, with over 9% occurring once and the leading ten covering roughly 10%. The chain uses TRBV14 and TRBJ2-7; D not certain. The clonotype originates from a human donor in good health (CMV status not recorded). Some clones in this sample may be carry-over from other donors' samples. The sample consisted of PBMCs. The CDR3 DNA reads TGTGCCAGCAGCCAAGCGCTGGGTGGCTACGAGCAGTACTTC. Residues: CASSQALGGYEQYF.